This TCR beta chain emerged from a study of blood T cell repertoires in COVID-19. CDR1 and CDR2 from the germline V gene are SGHRS and YFSETQ. The ends were cut back, 0 bases at V and 1 base at J, with 7 bases in the middle. The CDR3 covers 14 residues. The method was immunoSEQ multiplex PCR; TCRdb's version includes in-frame clones alone and lacks a portion of them. The table records around 120,000 clones, 60% to 85% of them present only once. The origin of this receptor is a man aged 70-80 years with acute or convalescent COVID-19. The specimen sequenced was peripheral blood. The rearrangement joins TRBV5-1 to TRBJ1-1; the D is unclear. The CDR3 protein is CASSLGSGNTEAFF. In DNA, the CDR3 is TGCGCCAGCAGCTTGGGTTCCGGGAACACTGAAGCTTTCTTT.